The source of this TCR beta chain is a study of blood T cell repertoires in COVID-19 (dated by TCRdb to 2018 to 2020). Describing the broader study: Samples covering the acute and convalescent phases of COVID-19 were provided by collaborators in the United States, Italy and Spain. The prospective study material was composed of cDNA or gDNA derived from T cells, B-cell-depleted T cells, or PBMCs. The dataset comprised deeply sampled blood TCRbeta repertoires from subjects exposed to, actively infected with, or recovered from COVID-19. The repertoires were released in a freely available public database intended as a resource for research on the immune response to SARS-CoV-2. The samples were drawn from the first 160 participants of the ongoing ImmuneRACE study and from some 1,300 subjects provided by 6 global collaborators. Nearly every sample came with metadata listing a de-identified subject ID, COVID-19 status, age in years and sex. Where HLA class I and class II types were available, the types were taken from metadata supplied by the sample provider, not from assay-based typing.

The CDR3, cysteine through phenylalanine, is 17 amino acids long. Kept here is only the CDR3 DNA, which spans 51 bases and is read in frame from base 1. A remark on this clone: Its binding antigen is unknown. No much larger clone is present one base from it, and per-base qualities are unavailable.

Collaborating institutions collected whole blood in K2EDTA tubes following their own protocols. Collaborator samples were shipped for TCRbeta analysis as frozen whole blood, isolated PBMCs, or DNA extracted from either sample type. General findings and caveats noted by the study authors: How much clinical and demographic metadata was included differed by source and by participant, and the metadata was provided uncurated.

TCRbeta CDR3 regions were amplified from genomic DNA by means of the immunoSEQ Assay, a bias-controlled multiplex PCR. The authors processed their data as follows. The number of nucleated cells in each sample was estimated by amplification of reference gene primers within the assay. Sequence reads were collapsed and filtered to measure the absolute abundance of every unique TCRbeta CDR3 rearrangement. For each sample, productive Simpson clonality was calculated as the square root of Simpson's diversity index across productive rearrangements. TCRdb provides this immuneACCESS table in a form limited to in-frame rearrangements. Some clones are lacking; in checked studies, under half of them reflect an unresolved V gene, and why the rest are absent is not known. That table supplies the V and J calls and clone size; D and trimming were determined from the DNA. The sample includes 150,000 or so clones, with approximately 86% observed a single time. The leading ten clones occupy about 8.2% of the sample.

Sequencing was carried out using peripheral blood. The clonotype was recovered from a man aged 60 to 75 with acute or convalescent COVID-19. The rearrangement combines TRBV21-1 with TRBJ1-2; TRBD1 is the table's D call, not checked against the DNA. TRBV21-1 is listed as a pseudogene. The nucleotides read TGTGCCAGCAGCCAGAATCCCCCGGGACATCTAGTCTATGGCTACACCTTC. Its product reads: CASSQNPPGHLVYGYTF.